Listed here is a single T cell receptor beta chain. Source study methods: Reference gene primer amplification in the assay estimated nucleated cell counts. Method: immunoSEQ multiplex PCR; TCRdb's copy keeps in-frame clones and lacks some. The D gene and trimming were derived from the DNA, and the V and J assignments and clone size from that table. Of about 220,000 clones listed, over 75% are singletons. This sample was included in a study of blood T cell repertoires in COVID-19. Study background: Sources were T cells, B-cell-depleted T cells, or PBMCs; the material itself was cDNA or gDNA.

Residents of over 20 US areas, aged about 18 to 89 years, made up the participants. The study assigned cohorts using participant-reported clinical history. V was pared by 1 base and J by 1 base, with 4 bases of the junction left unmatched. The CDR3 extends over 16 amino acids. Germline V CDR1 and CDR2: MNHEY, SMNVEV (reference sequence). Sequencing was performed on PBMCs or T cells enriched from blood (not recorded which). This chain links TRBV27 with TRBJ1-5, with 7 bases aligning to TRBD1. The source of this sequence is a woman aged 60-75 years who had recovered from COVID-19. The CDR3 reads CASSLYGTVSNQPQHF. CDR3 bases: TGTGCCAGCAGTTTATACGGGACAGTGAGCAATCAGCCCCAGCATTTT.